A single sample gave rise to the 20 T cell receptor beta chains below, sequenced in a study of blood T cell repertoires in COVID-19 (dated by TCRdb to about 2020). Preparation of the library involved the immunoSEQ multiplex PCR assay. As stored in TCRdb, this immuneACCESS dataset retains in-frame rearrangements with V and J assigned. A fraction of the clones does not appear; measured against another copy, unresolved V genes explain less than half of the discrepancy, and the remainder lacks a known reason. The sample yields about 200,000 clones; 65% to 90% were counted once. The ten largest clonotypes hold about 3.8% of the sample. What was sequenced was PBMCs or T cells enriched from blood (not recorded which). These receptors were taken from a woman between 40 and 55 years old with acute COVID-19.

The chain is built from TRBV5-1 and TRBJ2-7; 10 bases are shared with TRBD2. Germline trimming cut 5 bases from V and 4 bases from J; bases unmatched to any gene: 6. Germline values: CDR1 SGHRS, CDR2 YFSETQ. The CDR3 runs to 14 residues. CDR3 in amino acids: CASSPTSGTYEQYF. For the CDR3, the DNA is TGCGCCAGCAGTCCAACTAGCGGGACGTACGAGCAGTACTTC. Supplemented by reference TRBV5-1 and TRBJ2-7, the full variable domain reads KAGVTQTPRYLIKTRGQQVTLSCSPISGHRSVSWYQQTPGQGLQFLFEYFSETQRNKGNFPGRFSGRQFSNSRSEMNVSTLELGDSALYLCASSPTSGTYEQYFGPGTRLTVT.

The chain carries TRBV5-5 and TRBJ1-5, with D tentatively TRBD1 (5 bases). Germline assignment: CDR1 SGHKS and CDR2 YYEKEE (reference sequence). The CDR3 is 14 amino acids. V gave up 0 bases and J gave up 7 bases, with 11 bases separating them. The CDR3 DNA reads TGTGCCAGCAGCTTGGCCAGGGTGGGACAGCCCCAGCATTTT. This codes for CASSLARVGQPQHF.

The CDR3 reads CASSFLRDRSSYEQYF. For the CDR3, the DNA is TGCGCCAGCAGCTTCCTCCGGGACAGAAGCTCCTACGAGCAGTACTTC. The chain recombines TRBV10-2 with TRBJ2-7; 7 bases are a match to TRBD1. The CDR3 has 16 residues. The trim removed 6 bases at V and 0 bases at J, leaving 11 bases unmatched. Germline CDR1 is WSHSY and CDR2 is SAAADI.

The CDR3 protein is CASSQTVDNEQFF. In DNA, the CDR3 is TGTGCCAGCAGCCAAACAGTGGACAATGAGCAGTTCTTC. V is TRBV7-9 and J is TRBJ2-1, with D unresolved. Germline V CDR1 and CDR2: SEHNR, FQNEAQ (reference sequence). Trimming took off 5 bases at V and 5 bases at J, with 10 bases between the two ends. CDR3 length equals 13 residues.

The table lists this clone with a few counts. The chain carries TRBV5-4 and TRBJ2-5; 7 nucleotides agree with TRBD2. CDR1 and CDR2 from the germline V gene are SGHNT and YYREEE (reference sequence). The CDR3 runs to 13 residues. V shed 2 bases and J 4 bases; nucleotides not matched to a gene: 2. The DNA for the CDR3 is TGTGCCAGCAGCTTCGCTAGCGGAGAGACCCAGTACTTC. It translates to CASSFASGETQYF.

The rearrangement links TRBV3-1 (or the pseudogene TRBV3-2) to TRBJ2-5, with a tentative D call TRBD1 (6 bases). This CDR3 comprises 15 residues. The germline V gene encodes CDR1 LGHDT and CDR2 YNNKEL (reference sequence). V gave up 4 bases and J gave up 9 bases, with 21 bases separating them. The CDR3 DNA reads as TGTGCCAGCAGCCGAGGCATAGGCAGGGGTGACCCCCAGTACTTC. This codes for CASSRGIGRGDPQYF.

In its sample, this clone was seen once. CDR3 amino acids: CAISERAGELFF. The CDR3 DNA reads as TGTGCCATCAGTGAACGGGCCGGGGAGCTGTTTTTT. This chain uses TRBV10-3 with TRBJ2-2; D not resolved. This CDR3 is 12 amino acids long. Per the germline V gene, CDR1 is ENHRY and CDR2 is SYGVKD. The V and J ends lost 3 bases and 6 bases respectively, with 5 bases between them.

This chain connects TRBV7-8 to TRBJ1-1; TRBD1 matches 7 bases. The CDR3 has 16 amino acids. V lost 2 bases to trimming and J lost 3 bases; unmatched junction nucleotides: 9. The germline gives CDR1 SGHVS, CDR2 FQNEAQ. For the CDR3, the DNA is TGTGCCAGCAGCTTAACGGGACAGATATTGGACACTGAAGCTTTCTTT. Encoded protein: CASSLTGQILDTEAFF.

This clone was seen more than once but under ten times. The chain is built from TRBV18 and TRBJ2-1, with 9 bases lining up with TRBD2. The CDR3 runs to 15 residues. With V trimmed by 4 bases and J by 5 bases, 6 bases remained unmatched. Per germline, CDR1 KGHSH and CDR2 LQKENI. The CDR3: CASSLAGVKNNEQFF. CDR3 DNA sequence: TGTGCCAGCTCACTAGCGGGAGTCAAAAACAATGAGCAGTTCTTC.

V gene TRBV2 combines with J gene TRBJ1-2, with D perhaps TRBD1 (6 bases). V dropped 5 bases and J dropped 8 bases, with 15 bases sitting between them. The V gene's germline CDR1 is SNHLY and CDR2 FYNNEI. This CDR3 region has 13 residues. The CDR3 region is CASSQSGAAGYTF. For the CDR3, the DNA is TGTGCCAGCAGTCAGTCAGGGGCGGCCGGCTACACCTTC.

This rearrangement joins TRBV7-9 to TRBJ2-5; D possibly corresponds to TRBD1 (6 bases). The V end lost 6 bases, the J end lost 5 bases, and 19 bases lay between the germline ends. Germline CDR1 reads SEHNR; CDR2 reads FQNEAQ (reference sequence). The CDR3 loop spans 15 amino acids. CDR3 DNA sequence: TGTGCCAGCAGACCCCGACAGGCCGGAGGCGAGACCCAGTACTTC. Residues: CASRPRQAGGETQYF.

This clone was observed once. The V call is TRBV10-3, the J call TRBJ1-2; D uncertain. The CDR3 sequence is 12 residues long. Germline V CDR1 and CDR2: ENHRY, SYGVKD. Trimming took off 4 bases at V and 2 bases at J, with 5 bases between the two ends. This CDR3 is CAISASNYGYTF. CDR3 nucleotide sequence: TGTGCCATCAGTGCAAGCAACTATGGCTACACCTTC.

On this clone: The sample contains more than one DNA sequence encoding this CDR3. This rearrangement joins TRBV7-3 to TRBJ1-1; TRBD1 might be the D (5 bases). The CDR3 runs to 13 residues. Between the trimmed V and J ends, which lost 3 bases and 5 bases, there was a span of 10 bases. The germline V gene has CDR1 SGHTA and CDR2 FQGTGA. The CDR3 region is CASSFGGSTEAFF. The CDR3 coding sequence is TGTGCCAGCAGCTTCGGGGGGAGTACTGAAGCTTTCTTT.

CDR3 DNA sequence: TGTGCCACCAGGGACAGATTTAGCACAGATACGCAGTATTTT. This sequence encodes CATRDRFSTDTQYF. V is TRBV24-1 and J is TRBJ2-3; a possible D gene is TRBD1 (6 bases). Looked up from germline, CDR1 is KGHDR and CDR2 is SFDVKD. There are 14 residues in the CDR3. Deletions cut 7 bases from V and 0 bases from J, with 10 bases between.

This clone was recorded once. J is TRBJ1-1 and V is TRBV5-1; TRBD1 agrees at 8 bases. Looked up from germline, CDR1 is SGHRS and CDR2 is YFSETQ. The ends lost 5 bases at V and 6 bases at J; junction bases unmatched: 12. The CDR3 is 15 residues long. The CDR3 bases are TGCGCCAGCAGACCTAAACAGGGGGATTACGCTGAAGCTTTCTTT. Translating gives CASRPKQGDYAEAFF.

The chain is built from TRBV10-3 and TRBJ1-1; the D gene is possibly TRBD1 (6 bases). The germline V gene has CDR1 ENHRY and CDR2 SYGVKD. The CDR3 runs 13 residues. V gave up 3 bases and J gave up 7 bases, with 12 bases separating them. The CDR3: CAISEGIGGEAFF. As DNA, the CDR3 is TGTGCCATCAGTGAAGGAATAGGGGGTGAAGCTTTCTTT.

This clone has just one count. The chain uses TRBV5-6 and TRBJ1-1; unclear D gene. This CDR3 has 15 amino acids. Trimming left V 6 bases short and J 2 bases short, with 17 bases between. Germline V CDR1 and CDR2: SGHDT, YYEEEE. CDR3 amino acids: CASNPARSGNTEAFF. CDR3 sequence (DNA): TGTGCCAGCAATCCTGCTCGGTCGGGAAACACTGAAGCTTTCTTT.

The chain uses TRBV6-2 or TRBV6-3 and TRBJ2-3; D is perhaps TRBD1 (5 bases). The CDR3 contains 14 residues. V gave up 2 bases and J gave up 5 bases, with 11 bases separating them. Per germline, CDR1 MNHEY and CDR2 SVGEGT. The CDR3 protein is CASSYPFRGDTQYF. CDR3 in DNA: TGTGCCAGCAGTTACCCCTTTAGGGGAGATACGCAGTATTTT.

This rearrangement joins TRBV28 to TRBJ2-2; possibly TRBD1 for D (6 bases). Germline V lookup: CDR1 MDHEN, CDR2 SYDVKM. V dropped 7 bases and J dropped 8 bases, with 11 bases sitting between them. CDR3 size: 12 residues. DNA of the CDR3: TGTGCCAGCAATACAGGGTTGGGGGAGCTGTTTTTT. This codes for CASNTGLGELFF.

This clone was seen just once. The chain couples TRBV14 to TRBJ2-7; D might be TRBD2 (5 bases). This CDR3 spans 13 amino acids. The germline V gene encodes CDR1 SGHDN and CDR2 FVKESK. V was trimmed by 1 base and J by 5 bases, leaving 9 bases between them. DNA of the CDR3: TGTGCCAGCAGCCAAGTTAGCGTAGACGAGCAGTACTTC. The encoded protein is CASSQVSVDEQYF.